This is a list of T cell receptor beta chains from one sample in a study of cytotoxic CD8 clonotypes in ibrutinib-treated CLL. Assay used: immunoSEQ multiplex PCR; TCRdb lists only in-frame clones, some missing. The sample consists of 270,000 or so clones, roughly three quarters of them appearing once. Material: PBMCs, obtained at disease progression, from a patient treated with ibrutinib. The receptors were gathered from a human donor with chronic lymphocytic leukemia. Each CDR3 is given with its conserved first and last residue. A D gene is named only where the DNA matches it firmly. Size is stated for part of the rows, as once, few or many counts, or as a class when the clone is expanded.

len: 14; v_gene: TRBV18; d_gene: .; abundance: .; j_gene: TRBJ2-7; CDR3nt: TGTGCCAGCTCACATAGCGGTAGCTCCTACGAGCAGTACTTC; CDR3aa: CASSHSGSSYEQYF
len: 16; v_gene: TRBV18; d_gene: .; abundance: .; j_gene: TRBJ2-3; CDR3nt: TGTGCCAGCTCACCGGGGGATACGACTAGCACAGATACGCAGTATTTT; CDR3aa: CASSPGDTTSTDTQYF
len: 12; v_gene: TRBV5-1; d_gene: .; abundance: .; j_gene: TRBJ2-7; CDR3nt: TGCGCCAGCAGATGGGACAACTACGAGCAGTACTTC; CDR3aa: CASRWDNYEQYF
len: 16; v_gene: TRBV9; d_gene: TRBD2; abundance: .; j_gene: TRBJ2-3; CDR3nt: TGTGCCAGCAGCGTAGGCCTAGCGGGGGCTATAGATACGCAGTATTTT; CDR3aa: CASSVGLAGAIDTQYF
len: 14; v_gene: TRBV6-5; d_gene: .; abundance: few; j_gene: TRBJ2-3; CDR3nt: TGTGCCAGCAGAGACCCCGCCAACACAGATACGCAGTATTTT; CDR3aa: CASRDPANTDTQYF
len: 13; v_gene: TRBV29-1; d_gene: .; abundance: .; j_gene: TRBJ1-4; CDR3nt: TGCAGCGTTGAACGGGAGGGCTATGAAAAACTGTTTTTT; CDR3aa: CSVEREGYEKLFF
len: 17; v_gene: TRBV4-3; d_gene: .; abundance: .; j_gene: TRBJ2-1; CDR3nt: TGCGCCAGCAGCCAAGAAGGGCGGGGACTTTTCTACAATGAGCAGTTCTTC; CDR3aa: CASSQEGRGLFYNEQFF
len: 18; v_gene: TRBV4-1; d_gene: .; abundance: few; j_gene: TRBJ2-3; CDR3nt: TGCGCCAGCAGCACCCGGGCCACTCCCGGTCGGGGCACAGATACGCAGTATTTT; CDR3aa: CASSTRATPGRGTDTQYF
len: 14; v_gene: TRBV5-1; d_gene: TRBD1; abundance: many; j_gene: TRBJ2-2; CDR3nt: TGCGCCAGCAGCACTGGGACAGCCACCGGGGAGCTGTTTTTT; CDR3aa: CASSTGTATGELFF
len: 18; v_gene: TRBV4-1; d_gene: TRBD2; abundance: .; j_gene: TRBJ2-2; CDR3nt: TGCGCCAGCAGCCAAGATCCACTAGCGGGGGGCCCCACCGGGGAGCTGTTTTTT; CDR3aa: CASSQDPLAGGPTGELFF
len: 17; v_gene: TRBV4-1; d_gene: TRBD2; abundance: .; j_gene: TRBJ2-2; CDR3nt: TGCGCCAGCAGCCCGATGGGACTAGCGGGATACACCGGGGAGCTGTTTTTT; CDR3aa: CASSPMGLAGYTGELFF
len: 13; v_gene: TRBV10-3; d_gene: .; abundance: .; j_gene: TRBJ1-4; CDR3nt: TGTGCCATCAGAGACCCGGGGGCCGAAAAACTGTTTTTT; CDR3aa: CAIRDPGAEKLFF
len: 13; v_gene: TRBV9; d_gene: .; abundance: .; j_gene: TRBJ1-2; CDR3nt: TGTGCCAGCAGCCAGATCCTAGGGGGAGGCTACACCTTC; CDR3aa: CASSQILGGGYTF
len: 15; v_gene: TRBV7-2; d_gene: .; abundance: .; j_gene: TRBJ2-1; CDR3nt: TGTGCCAGCAGCCGGACACCCTCTGGATACAATGAGCAGTTCTTC; CDR3aa: CASSRTPSGYNEQFF
len: 20; v_gene: TRBV12-5; d_gene: TRBD2; abundance: .; j_gene: TRBJ2-2; CDR3nt: TGTGCTAGTGGTTTAGGGAAGACTAGCGGGGGTCCCAGGCGGGCCGGGGAGCTGTTTTTT; CDR3aa: CASGLGKTSGGPRRAGELFF
len: 16; v_gene: TRBV6-1; d_gene: .; abundance: .; j_gene: TRBJ2-2; CDR3nt: TGTGCCAGCAGTGAAGTATCGGTCGTAGGGCCCGGGGAGCTGTTTTTT; CDR3aa: CASSEVSVVGPGELFF
len: 15; v_gene: TRBV5-6; d_gene: .; abundance: few; j_gene: TRBJ1-4; CDR3nt: TGTGCCAGCAGGGCGGGGAGATACGGTAATGAAAAACTGTTTTTT; CDR3aa: CASRAGRYGNEKLFF
len: 15; v_gene: TRBV5-1; d_gene: TRBD1; abundance: .; j_gene: TRBJ2-7; CDR3nt: TGCGCCAGCAGCTCCACCTGGGACAGGGCTTACGAGCAGTACTTC; CDR3aa: CASSSTWDRAYEQYF
len: 15; v_gene: TRBV7-3; d_gene: TRBD1; abundance: .; j_gene: TRBJ2-3; CDR3nt: TGTGCCAGCAGCCCCGGGACAGGGGGTGATGATACGCAGTATTTT; CDR3aa: CASSPGTGGDDTQYF
len: 13; v_gene: TRBV5-1; d_gene: .; abundance: .; j_gene: TRBJ2-1; CDR3nt: TGCGCCAGCAGCTTGGACGGGGATAATGAGCAGTTCTTC; CDR3aa: CASSLDGDNEQFF
len: 10; v_gene: TRBV2; d_gene: .; abundance: .; j_gene: TRBJ2-7; CDR3nt: TGTGCCAGCAGTCGGCGCGAGCAGTACTTC; CDR3aa: CASSRREQYF
len: 15; v_gene: TRBV5-1; d_gene: .; abundance: .; j_gene: TRBJ1-3; CDR3nt: TGCGCCAGCAGCTTGAGGCAGGACTCTGGAAACACCATATATTTT; CDR3aa: CASSLRQDSGNTIYF
len: 17; v_gene: TRBV6-1; d_gene: .; abundance: .; j_gene: TRBJ1-2; CDR3nt: TGTGCCAGCAGTGTCCGGGCCCTCTTCCTTTCTCCCTATGGCTACACCTTC; CDR3aa: CASSVRALFLSPYGYTF
len: 14; v_gene: TRBV10-3; d_gene: TRBD1; abundance: .; j_gene: TRBJ1-5; CDR3nt: TGTGCCATCAGGGGACAGGGGATCAATCAGCCCCAGCATTTT; CDR3aa: CAIRGQGINQPQHF
len: 12; v_gene: TRBV29-1; d_gene: .; abundance: .; j_gene: TRBJ1-2; CDR3nt: TGCAGCGCCGGGGGCATAAACTATGGCTACACCTTC; CDR3aa: CSAGGINYGYTF
len: 17; v_gene: TRBV7-2; d_gene: TRBD2; abundance: .; j_gene: TRBJ2-3; CDR3nt: TGTGCCAGCAGCTTAGTTTGGCCCGCGACTAGCGGGGGCCAGCAGTATTTT; CDR3aa: CASSLVWPATSGGQQYF
len: 16; v_gene: TRBV12-2; d_gene: .; abundance: few; j_gene: TRBJ2-2; CDR3nt: TGTGCAAGTCGCTTAATCGGCCCGGCTTCGACCGGGGAGCTGTTTTTT; CDR3aa: CASRLIGPASTGELFF
len: 18; v_gene: TRBV9; d_gene: TRBD1; abundance: .; j_gene: TRBJ2-1; CDR3nt: TGTGCCAGCAGCCTCCGTCCCGGGACAGGACGGTCCTACAATGAGCAGTTCTTC; CDR3aa: CASSLRPGTGRSYNEQFF
len: 10; v_gene: TRBV27; d_gene: .; abundance: .; j_gene: TRBJ2-1; CDR3nt: TGTGCCAGCGGAGTCAATGAGCAGTTCTTC; CDR3aa: CASGVNEQFF
len: 13; v_gene: TRBV7-6; d_gene: .; abundance: once; j_gene: TRBJ2-1; CDR3nt: TGTGCCAGCAGCCCATCGAGGACAGGGAGGGAGTTCTTC; CDR3aa: CASSPSRTGREFF
len: 16; v_gene: TRBV10-3; d_gene: TRBD1; abundance: few; j_gene: TRBJ2-1; CDR3nt: TGTGCCATCAGATCCTCGGGCACTAGGGGGCCAAATGAGCAGTTCTTC; CDR3aa: CAIRSSGTRGPNEQFF
len: 14; v_gene: TRBV2; d_gene: TRBD2; abundance: .; j_gene: TRBJ2-7; CDR3nt: TGTGCCAGCAGTGCTCTCCTAGCGGGGGGCGAGCAGTACTTC; CDR3aa: CASSALLAGGEQYF
len: 16; v_gene: TRBV4-1; d_gene: .; abundance: .; j_gene: TRBJ2-7; CDR3nt: TGCGCCAGCAGCCAAGTCCCAGGTTCGTCTTCATACGAGCAGTACTTC; CDR3aa: CASSQVPGSSSYEQYF
len: 15; v_gene: TRBV5-1; d_gene: .; abundance: .; j_gene: TRBJ2-7; CDR3nt: TGCGCCAGCAGCTTGGGGACCCCATCGCGCTACGAGCAGTACTTC; CDR3aa: CASSLGTPSRYEQYF
len: 17; v_gene: TRBV7-6; d_gene: TRBD1; abundance: once; j_gene: TRBJ2-7; CDR3nt: TGTGCCAGCAGCTTAGCCTGGGGACAGGGGGGGCCAGGCGAGCAGTACTTC; CDR3aa: CASSLAWGQGGPGEQYF
len: 15; v_gene: TRBV6-6; d_gene: TRBD2; abundance: .; j_gene: TRBJ2-5; CDR3nt: TGTGCCAGCAGTTACGTTCCGGGGGGTAGTGAGACCCAGTACTTC; CDR3aa: CASSYVPGGSETQYF
len: 17; v_gene: TRBV7-2; d_gene: TRBD1; abundance: .; j_gene: TRBJ2-7; CDR3nt: TGTGCCAGCAGCTTAGGGACAGGGGGATACCGGAGCTACGAGCAGTACTTC; CDR3aa: CASSLGTGGYRSYEQYF
len: 14; v_gene: TRBV28; d_gene: .; abundance: .; j_gene: TRBJ2-3; CDR3nt: TGTGCCAGCTCCTCTCGTCGACTAACAGATACGCAGTATTTT; CDR3aa: CASSSRRLTDTQYF
len: 13; v_gene: TRBV19; d_gene: .; abundance: .; j_gene: TRBJ1-1; CDR3nt: TGTGCCAGTAGTATAGACGAGGGGCGTAGAGCTTTCTTT; CDR3aa: CASSIDEGRRAFF
len: 15; v_gene: TRBV4-3; d_gene: TRBD1; abundance: .; j_gene: TRBJ1-1; CDR3nt: TGCGCCAGCAGCCAAGGGGAGGGGGCGGACACTGAAGCTTTCTTT; CDR3aa: CASSQGEGADTEAFF
len: 14; v_gene: TRBV19; d_gene: TRBD1; abundance: .; j_gene: TRBJ2-7; CDR3nt: TGTGCCAGTAGCAATCCGGGACAGGAATACGAGCAGTACTTC; CDR3aa: CASSNPGQEYEQYF
len: 13; v_gene: TRBV11-2; d_gene: .; abundance: .; j_gene: TRBJ2-7; CDR3nt: TGTGCCAGCAGCCCCCGGAGATCTCGCGAGCAGTACTTC; CDR3aa: CASSPRRSREQYF
len: 16; v_gene: TRBV7-6; d_gene: TRBD2; abundance: once; j_gene: TRBJ2-7; CDR3nt: TGTGCCAGCAGCGGGGACCTAGCGGGGCCTTCCTACGAGCAGTACTTC; CDR3aa: CASSGDLAGPSYEQYF